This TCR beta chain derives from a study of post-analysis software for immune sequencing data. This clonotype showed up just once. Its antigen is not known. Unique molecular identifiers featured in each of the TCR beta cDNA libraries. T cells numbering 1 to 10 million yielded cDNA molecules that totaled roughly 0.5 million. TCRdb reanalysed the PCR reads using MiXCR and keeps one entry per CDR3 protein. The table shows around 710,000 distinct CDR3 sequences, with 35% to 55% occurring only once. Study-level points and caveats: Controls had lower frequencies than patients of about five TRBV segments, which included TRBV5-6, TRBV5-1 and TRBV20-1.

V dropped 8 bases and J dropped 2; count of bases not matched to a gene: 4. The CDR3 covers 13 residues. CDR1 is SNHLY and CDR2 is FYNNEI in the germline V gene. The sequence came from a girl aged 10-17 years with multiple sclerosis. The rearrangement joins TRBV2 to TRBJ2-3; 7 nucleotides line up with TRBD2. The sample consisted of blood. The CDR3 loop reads CASDGRNTDTQYF. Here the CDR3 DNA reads TGTGCCAGCGACGGGAGGAACACAGATACGCAGTATTTT.